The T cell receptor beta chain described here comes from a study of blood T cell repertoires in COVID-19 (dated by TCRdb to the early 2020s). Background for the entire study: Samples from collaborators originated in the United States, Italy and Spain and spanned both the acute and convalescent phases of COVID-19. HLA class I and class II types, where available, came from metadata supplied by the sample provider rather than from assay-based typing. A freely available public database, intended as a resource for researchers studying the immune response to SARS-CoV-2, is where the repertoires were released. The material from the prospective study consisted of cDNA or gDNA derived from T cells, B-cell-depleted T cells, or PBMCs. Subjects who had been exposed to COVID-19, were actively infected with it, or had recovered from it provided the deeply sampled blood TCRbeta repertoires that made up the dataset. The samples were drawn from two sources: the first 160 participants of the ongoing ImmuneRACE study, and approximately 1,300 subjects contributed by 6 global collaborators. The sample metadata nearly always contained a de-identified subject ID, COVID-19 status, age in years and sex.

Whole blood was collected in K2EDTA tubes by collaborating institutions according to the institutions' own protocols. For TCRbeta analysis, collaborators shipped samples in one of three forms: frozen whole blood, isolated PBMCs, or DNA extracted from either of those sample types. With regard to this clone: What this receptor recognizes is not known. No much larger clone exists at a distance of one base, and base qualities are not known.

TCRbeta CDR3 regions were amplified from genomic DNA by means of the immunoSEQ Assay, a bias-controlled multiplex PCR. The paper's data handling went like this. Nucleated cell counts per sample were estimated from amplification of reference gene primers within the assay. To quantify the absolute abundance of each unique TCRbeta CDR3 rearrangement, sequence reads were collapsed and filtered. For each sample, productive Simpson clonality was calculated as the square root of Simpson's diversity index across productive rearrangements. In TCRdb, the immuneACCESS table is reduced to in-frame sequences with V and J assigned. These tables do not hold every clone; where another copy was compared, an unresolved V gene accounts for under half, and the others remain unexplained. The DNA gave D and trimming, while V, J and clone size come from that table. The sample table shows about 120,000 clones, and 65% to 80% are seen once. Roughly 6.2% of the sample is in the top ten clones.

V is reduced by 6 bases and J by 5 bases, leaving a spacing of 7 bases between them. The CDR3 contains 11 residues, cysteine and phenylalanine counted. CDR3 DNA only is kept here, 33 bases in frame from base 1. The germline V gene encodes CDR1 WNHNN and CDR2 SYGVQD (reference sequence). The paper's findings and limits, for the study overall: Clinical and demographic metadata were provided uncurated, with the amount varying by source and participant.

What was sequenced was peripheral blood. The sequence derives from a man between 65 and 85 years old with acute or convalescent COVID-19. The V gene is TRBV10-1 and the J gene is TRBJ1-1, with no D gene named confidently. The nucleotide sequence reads TGCGCCAGCAGCACGAGTACTGAAGCTTTCTTT. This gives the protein CASSTSTEAFF.